This is a list of T cell receptor beta chains from one sample in a study of radiation and T cells in renal cell carcinoma. Sequencing was performed with immunoSEQ multiplex PCR; in TCRdb, only in-frame clones are kept and a portion is missing. Of about 150,000 clones listed, roughly 87% are singletons. Sequences were derived from blood, sampled from a patient whose treatment included radiotherapy and nephrectomy. Receptors were obtained from a woman in her 50s with renal cell carcinoma. Each CDR3 is given with its conserved first and last residue. Each record gives: clone size, V gene, J gene, D gene, CDR3 DNA, CDR3 protein. A D gene is named only where the DNA matches it firmly. The size field is filled for only some rows; it gives once, few, many or a size class.

.,TRBV6-1,TRBJ2-2,TRBD1,TGTGCCAGCTCCGGGACAGGGTATCCCGGGGAGCTGTTTTTT,CASSGTGYPGELFF
.,TRBV6-5,TRBJ2-4,.,TGTGCCAGCAGTCGCGCTTCGATTGGCAAAAACATTCAGTACTTC,CASSRASIGKNIQYF
.,TRBV30,TRBJ1-1,.,TGTGCCTGGAATCGTGACAGTGAAGCTTTCTTT,CAWNRDSEAFF
.,TRBV5-8,TRBJ2-3,.,TGTGCCAGCAACACGGGACTTACAACTAGCACAGATACGCAGTATTTT,CASNTGLTTSTDTQYF
.,TRBV10-3,TRBJ2-3,.,TGTGCCATCAGTGTCTCGGGAGATACGCAGTATTTT,CAISVSGDTQYF
.,TRBV19,TRBJ1-2,.,TGTGCCAGTAGTATAGATCAGGCAGGGGGCTACACCTTC,CASSIDQAGGYTF
.,TRBV6-5,TRBJ1-1,.,TGTGCCAGCAGTTACTCGAAAACGAACACTGAAGCTTTCTTT,CASSYSKTNTEAFF
.,TRBV27,TRBJ2-7,.,TGTGCCAGCAGTTTCCGGACGGGGAGCTCCTACGAGCAGTACTTC,CASSFRTGSSYEQYF
.,TRBV5-6,TRBJ2-1,.,TGTGCCAGCAGCCCGAGACGAGACAATGAGCAGTTCTTC,CASSPRRDNEQFF
.,TRBV7-9,TRBJ2-5,TRBD2,TGTGCCAGCAGCTCCGGACTAGCGGGGGGGCTAGGGACCCAGTACTTC,CASSSGLAGGLGTQYF
.,TRBV6-1,TRBJ1-4,TRBD1,TGTGCCAGCAGTGAACCTGGGGCAGGGGGCAGACTTAATGAAAAACTGTTTTTT,CASSEPGAGGRLNEKLFF
few,TRBV29-1,TRBJ1-4,TRBD1,TGCAGCGTTGGGACAGGGGTAGAAAAACTGTTTTTT,CSVGTGVEKLFF
.,TRBV30,TRBJ2-7,.,TGTGCCTGGAGTGTTAGCTCCTACGAGCAGTACTTC,CAWSVSSYEQYF
.,TRBV11-1,TRBJ2-1,TRBD2,TGTGCCAGCAGCGGTGGGACTAGCGGGGCTAGCTCCTACAATGAGCAGTTCTTC,CASSGGTSGASSYNEQFF
.,TRBV6-5,TRBJ1-5,.,TGTGCCAGCCGGGGTACCCCCAATCAGCCCCAGCATTTT,CASRGTPNQPQHF
.,TRBV5-1,TRBJ1-5,TRBD1,TGCGCCAGCAGCACAGGGACAGGGGGTCAGCCCCAGCATTTT,CASSTGTGGQPQHF
.,TRBV7-2,TRBJ2-1,TRBD2,TGTGCCAGCAGCCCGCGGGGGGCCTACAATGAGCAGTTCTTC,CASSPRGAYNEQFF
.,TRBV7-9,TRBJ1-4,TRBD1,TGTGCCAGCAGCCTCGGACAGGGACAAACCCTTAGCTTGGAACTGTTTTTT,CASSLGQGQTLSLELFF
.,TRBV7-9,TRBJ1-5,.,TGTGCCAGCAGCTTAACGGGAAGCAATCAGCCCCAGCATTTT,CASSLTGSNQPQHF
.,TRBV7-9,TRBJ1-2,TRBD1,TGTGCCAGCAGCCTAACAGGGGGCTCGGATGGCTACACCTTC,CASSLTGGSDGYTF
.,TRBV9,TRBJ2-5,.,TGTGCCAGCAGCATATCCTCCGGGACGCGAAGAGAGACCCAGTACTTC,CASSISSGTRRETQYF
few,TRBV19,TRBJ2-7,.,TGTGCCAGTAGTATACCGGGGTCAACCTACGAGCAGTACTTC,CASSIPGSTYEQYF
.,TRBV6-1,TRBJ1-3,.,TGTGCCAGCAGTGAAGTGGTAGGGGACTTTGGAAACACCATATATTTT,CASSEVVGDFGNTIYF
.,TRBV5-1,TRBJ1-4,.,TGCGCCAGCAGCTTGGAAGCAACTAATGAAAAACTGTTTTTT,CASSLEATNEKLFF